Below are 12 T cell receptor beta chains sequenced from a single sample in a study of blood T cell repertoires in COVID-19. Sequenced by immunoSEQ multiplex PCR; TCRdb stores in-frame clones only, minus some. The sample lists around 92,000 clones, around 86% occurring once. The sample taken for sequencing was peripheral blood. The receptors were sampled from a human donor in a cohort sampled during active COVID-19.

This chain joins TRBV4-3 and TRBJ1-5, with D unresolved. Germline values: CDR1 LGHNA, CDR2 YSLEER. Trimming stripped 3 bases from V and 7 bases from J, with 13 bases between. This CDR3 is built from 14 residues. This chain's CDR3 is CASSQVRAGQPQHF. The CDR3 nucleotides are TGCGCCAGCAGCCAGGTGCGGGCGGGACAGCCCCAGCATTTT.

V is TRBV4-1 and J is TRBJ2-1, with TRBD1 matching 9 bases. The CDR3 is 18 residues long. V was clipped by 1 base and J by 3 bases; unmatched bases: 10. From germline, CDR1 is MGHRA and CDR2 YSYEKL. CDR3 DNA sequence: TGCGCCAGCAGCCAAGTGGGCGCCGGGACAGGGCACTACAATGAGCAGTTCTTC. This gives the protein CASSQVGAGTGHYNEQFF.

This clone showed up just a few times. The chain uses TRBV4-1 and TRBJ1-5, with D tentatively TRBD1 (5 bases). Trimming left V 0 bases short and J 5 bases short, with 5 bases between. The germline V gene has CDR1 MGHRA and CDR2 YSYEKL. This CDR3 spans 13 amino acids. CDR3 nucleotide sequence: TGCGCCAGCAGCCAAGAAGGGGATCAGCCCCAGCATTTT. Translated, it gives CASSQEGDQPQHF.

Written as DNA, the CDR3 is TGCGCCAGCAGCCAAGGTTCCAGCTCTGGAAACACCATATATTTT. This gives the protein CASSQGSSSGNTIYF. The chain links TRBV4-3 to TRBJ1-3; D unclear. In germline, CDR1 is LGHNA, CDR2 YSLEER. Trimming left V 1 base short and J 0 bases short, with 7 bases between. The CDR3 is made up of 15 amino acids.

The rearrangement links TRBV19 to TRBJ1-1; perhaps TRBD1 as D (6 bases). Germline CDR1 is LNHDA and CDR2 is SQIVND (reference sequence). Deletions cut 3 bases from V and 0 bases from J, with 14 bases between. CDR3 size: 16 residues. The CDR3 DNA reads TGTGCCAGTAGTATGGCCGGGGCAGGGGTGAACACTGAAGCTTTCTTT. Protein product: CASSMAGAGVNTEAFF.

This rearrangement joins TRBV10-3 to TRBJ1-4; the D gene is possibly TRBD1 (6 bases). This CDR3 is built from 12 residues. Germline CDR1 and CDR2: ENHRY and SYGVKD. Trimming cost V 7 bases and J 5 bases, with 8 bases left between them. The CDR3 sequence is CAIKGDNEKLFF. The CDR3 DNA follows: TGTGCCATCAAGGGGGACAATGAAAAACTGTTTTTT.

The chain has TRBV7-2 and TRBJ1-2, with 7 bases fitting TRBD1. This CDR3 is built from 15 residues. From germline, CDR1 is SGHTA and CDR2 FQGNSA. Germline trimming cut 0 bases from V and 6 bases from J; bases unmatched to any gene: 7. The CDR3 DNA is TGTGCCAGCAGCTTAGCGGCCCAGGGGGTTGATGGCTACACCTTC. As protein: CASSLAAQGVDGYTF.

This chain uses TRBV2 with TRBJ2-3, with TRBD1 identical over 7 bases. Germline loops: CDR1 SNHLY, CDR2 FYNNEI. With 8 bases clipped from V and 2 bases from J, the junction kept 7 bases outside the gene matches. The CDR3 spans 14 residues. In nucleotides, the CDR3 is TGTGCCAGCCGGACAGGCCCCGCCACAGATACGCAGTATTTT. Protein product: CASRTGPATDTQYF.

The rearrangement uses TRBV27 and TRBJ2-3, with 12 positions matching TRBD2. The CDR3 loop spans 15 amino acids. The trim removed 0 bases at V and 8 bases at J, leaving 3 bases unmatched. Germline values: CDR1 MNHEY, CDR2 SMNVEV (reference sequence). The CDR3 sequence: CASSLSPGLAGTQYF. The DNA for the CDR3 is TGTGCCAGCAGTTTATCCCCGGGACTAGCGGGTACGCAGTATTTT.

The genes are TRBV4-2 and TRBJ2-2; 7 bases are a match to TRBD2. The CDR3 is 17 amino acids. J lost 0 bases, V lost 3 bases, and 7 bases had no gene match. CDR1 LGHNA and CDR2 YNFKEQ come from the germline V gene. CDR3 sequence reads: CASSQGGGLANTGELFF. The DNA of the CDR3 is TGTGCCAGCAGCCAGGGGGGGGGTTTAGCGAACACCGGGGAGCTGTTTTTT.

The rearrangement uses TRBV11-2 and TRBJ2-7; 8 bases line up with TRBD1. The ends lost 1 base at V and 3 bases at J; junction bases unmatched: 5. The CDR3 has 15 amino acids. Germline V gene data show CDR1 as SGHAT and CDR2 as FQNNGV. CDR3: CASSLAPGQGYEQYF. The CDR3 DNA is TGTGCCAGCAGCTTAGCCCCTGGACAGGGCTACGAGCAGTACTTC.

This sequence joins TRBV4-1 and TRBJ2-6, with a tentative D call TRBD2 (6 bases). Germline V lookup: CDR1 MGHRA, CDR2 YSYEKL. V gave up 8 bases and J gave up 2 bases, with 13 bases separating them. The CDR3 contains 15 residues. In DNA form, the CDR3 reads TGCGCCAGCGGGCTGGGGGGAACTGGGGCCAACGTCCTGACTTTC. Translating gives CASGLGGTGANVLTF.